The rows below give T cell receptor beta chains drawn from one sample of a study of shared clonotypes between healthy human individuals. Clones were sequenced by immunoSEQ multiplex PCR, and TCRdb holds only the in-frame ones, with some missing. Of about 340,000 clones listed, around four fifths are singletons. The material sequenced was memory CD4+ T cells sorted from blood. The source is a man aged 25 to 40 in good health. Each CDR3 is given with its conserved first and last residue. A D gene is named only where the DNA matches it firmly. Expanded clones get a size class; other rows say once, few or many, or leave the size out.

V gene	J gene	D gene	CDR3 length	clone size	CDR3 DNA	CDR3 protein
TRBV5-1	TRBJ2-1	TRBD1	15	NA	TGCGCCAGCAGCCCGACAGGGTCCACCTACAATGAGCAGTTCTTC	CASSPTGSTYNEQFF
TRBV5-1	TRBJ2-7	NA	13	NA	TGCGCCAGCAGCTCCGACGGACAGTTCGAGCAGTACTTC	CASSSDGQFEQYF
TRBV29-1	TRBJ1-2	NA	12	NA	TGCAGCGTTGTAACGGGGGGCTATGGCTACACCTTC	CSVVTGGYGYTF
TRBV19	TRBJ1-5	NA	12	NA	TGTGCCAGTACCGCGGACAGAACGCCCCAGCATTTT	CASTADRTPQHF
TRBV27	TRBJ1-5	NA	13	NA	TGTGCCAGCAGTTTCTGGGGAGGCCAGCCCCAGCATTTT	CASSFWGGQPQHF
TRBV28	TRBJ2-5	TRBD2	15	NA	TGTGCCAGCAGCGGGGGGGACGGAAGACAAGAGACCCAGTACTTC	CASSGGDGRQETQYF
TRBV6-4	TRBJ1-1	TRBD1	17	many	TGTGCCAGCAGTGACTCGAGCACAGGGGGTCGGAGCACTGAAGCTTTCTTT	CASSDSSTGGRSTEAFF
TRBV7-2	TRBJ2-3	NA	14	NA	TGTGCCAGCAGCATTTGGGTCAGCACAGATACGCAGTATTTT	CASSIWVSTDTQYF
TRBV18	TRBJ2-7	NA	14	NA	TGTGCCAGCTCGCGGGACAGAAGCTCCTACGAGCAGTACTTC	CASSRDRSSYEQYF
TRBV19	TRBJ2-5	NA	13	NA	TGTGCCAGTAAAGGGACACCGCAAGAGACCCAGTACTTC	CASKGTPQETQYF
TRBV28	TRBJ2-5	NA	12	NA	TGTGCCAGCAGCCCAGGTTGGGAGACCCAGTACTTC	CASSPGWETQYF
TRBV18	TRBJ2-1	TRBD2	15	many	TGTGCCAGCTCACAAGGACTAGCGGGAGGGGATGAGCAGTTCTTC	CASSQGLAGGDEQFF
TRBV9	TRBJ2-7	TRBD1	16	NA	TGTGCCAGCAGCGTAGGCAGAGGGGACAGGGGCCACGAGCAGTACTTC	CASSVGRGDRGHEQYF
TRBV9	TRBJ2-3	TRBD1	14	NA	TGTGCCAGCAGCGTAATGGGGGGACAGGACACGCAGTATTTT	CASSVMGGQDTQYF
TRBV29-1	TRBJ2-3	NA	13	few	TGCAGCGTCAATTTTCGTGCGACCGATACGCAGTATTTT	CSVNFRATDTQYF
TRBV7-2	TRBJ2-7	TRBD1	15	few	TGTGCCAGCAGCTTATCTGGGACAGGGATCTACGAGCAGTACTTC	CASSLSGTGIYEQYF